This paragraph reports one T cell receptor beta chain. This record comes from a study of technical replicates of blood from several donors. This CDR3 contains 15 residues. Trimming left V 0 bases short and J 4 bases short, with 12 bases between. Germline CDR1 MGHRA, CDR2 YSYEKL. Profiling relied on immunoSEQ multiplex PCR, and the TCRdb table lists in-frame clones only, not all of them. This sample yields roughly 70,000 clones, of which around 96% are seen a single time; about 0.38% belongs to the top ten. Input material: T cells isolated from PBMCs. This clonotype was obtained from a human donor in good health. The chain uses TRBV4-1 and TRBJ1-1, with D tentatively TRBD1 (6 bases). Here the CDR3 reads CASSQEGGASTEAFF. The CDR3 region has the DNA TGCGCCAGCAGCCAAGAAGGGGGGGCCAGCACTGAAGCTTTCTTT.